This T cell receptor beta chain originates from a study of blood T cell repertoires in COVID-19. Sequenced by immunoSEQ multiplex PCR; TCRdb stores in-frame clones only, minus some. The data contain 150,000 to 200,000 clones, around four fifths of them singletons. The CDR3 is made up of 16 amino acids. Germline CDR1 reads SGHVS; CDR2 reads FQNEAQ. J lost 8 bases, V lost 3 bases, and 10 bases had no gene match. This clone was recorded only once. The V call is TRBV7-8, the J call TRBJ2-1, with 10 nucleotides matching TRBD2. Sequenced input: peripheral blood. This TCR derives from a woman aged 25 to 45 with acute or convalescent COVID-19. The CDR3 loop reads CASSFRRLAGDHEQFF. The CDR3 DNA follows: TGTGCCAGCAGCTTCCGGAGGCTAGCGGGAGACCATGAGCAGTTCTTC. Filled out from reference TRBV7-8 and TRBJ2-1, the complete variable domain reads GAGVSQSPRYKVAKRGQDVALRCDPISGHVSLFWYQQALGQGPEFLTYFQNEAQLDKSGLPSDRFFAERPEGSVSTLKIQRTQQEDSAVYLCASSFRRLAGDHEQFFGPGTRLTVL.